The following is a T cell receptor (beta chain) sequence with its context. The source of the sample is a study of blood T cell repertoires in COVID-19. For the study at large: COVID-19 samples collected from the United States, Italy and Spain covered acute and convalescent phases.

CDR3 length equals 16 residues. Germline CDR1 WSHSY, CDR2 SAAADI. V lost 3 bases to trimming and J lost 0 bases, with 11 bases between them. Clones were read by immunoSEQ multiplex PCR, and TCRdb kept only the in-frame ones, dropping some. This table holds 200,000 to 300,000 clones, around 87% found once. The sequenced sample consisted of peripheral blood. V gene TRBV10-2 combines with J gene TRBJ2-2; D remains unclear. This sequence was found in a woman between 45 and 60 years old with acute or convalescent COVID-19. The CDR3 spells CASSDGLSANTGELFF. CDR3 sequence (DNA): TGCGCCAGCAGTGATGGTCTAAGCGCGAACACCGGGGAGCTGTTTTTT.